The table lists the clone carrying this TCR beta chain with a count of one. Its specificity is unknown. This sample stems from a study of T cell responses to AZD1222 COVID-19 vaccine. General study findings and limits: Per reports, nearly half of all spike-specific TCRs target regions that are unmutated in variants. Among those given AZD1222, only 5 to 7 were seropositive at baseline. Following two doses of AZD1222, Spike-specific TCR breadth and depth rose.

This CDR3 contains 14 residues. V shed 6 bases, J shed 3 bases, and the junction held 8 bases outside the gene matches. CDR1 is SQVTM, CDR2 ANQGSEA, per germline. Sequenced by immunoSEQ multiplex PCR; TCRdb stores in-frame clones only, minus some. The sample yields about 140,000 clones, around 90% seen once. This specimen was peripheral blood, taken on day 0 of AZD1222 vaccination. This TCR was sampled from an adult in good health. The rearrangement uses TRBV29-1 and TRBJ1-2; 9 bases align to TRBD1. CDR3 nucleotide sequence: TGCAGCGTGGGTCCGGACAGGGGAGACTATGGCTACACCTTC. Amino acid sequence: CSVGPDRGDYGYTF.